Included here is one TCR beta chain sequence, with context. The target antigen is unknown. The sample comes from a study of identical twins' blood T cells. Background on the study: About 12 libraries, six alpha and six beta, gave around 50 million reads. General study points: Environmental influences on twin similarity could not be excluded.

A previously described protocol, modified, built RNA-based TCR cDNA libraries. MiXCR, run by TCRdb on the 5' RACE reads, gives a single entry per CDR3 protein. The sample consists of fewer than 450,000 distinct CDR3 sequences, roughly 27% of them appearing once. Germline CDR1 MNHNY, CDR2 SVGAGI (reference sequence). V lost 10 bases, J lost 0 bases, and 10 bases lay in between. This CDR3 has 13 residues. The chain is built from TRBV6-6 and TRBJ2-1; no reliable D call. Sequences were obtained from PBMCs. The sequence was obtained from a woman between 18 and 55 years old in good health. In DNA, the CDR3 is TGTGCCACCTTACACAGCTCCTACAATGAGCAGTTCTTC. Amino acid sequence: CATLHSSYNEQFF.